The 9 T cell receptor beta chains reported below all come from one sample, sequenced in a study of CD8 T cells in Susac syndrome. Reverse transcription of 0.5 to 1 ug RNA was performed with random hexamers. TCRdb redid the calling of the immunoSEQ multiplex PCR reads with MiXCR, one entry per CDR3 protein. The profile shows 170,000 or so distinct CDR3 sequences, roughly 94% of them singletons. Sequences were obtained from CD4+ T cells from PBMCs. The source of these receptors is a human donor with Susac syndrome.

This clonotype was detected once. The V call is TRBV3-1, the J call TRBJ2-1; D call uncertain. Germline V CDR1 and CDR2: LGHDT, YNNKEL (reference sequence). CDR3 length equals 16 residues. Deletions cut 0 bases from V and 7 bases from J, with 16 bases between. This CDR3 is CASSQDAWQTFNEQFF. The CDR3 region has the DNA TGTGCCAGCAGCCAAGATGCATGGCAAACCTTTAATGAGCAGTTCTTC.

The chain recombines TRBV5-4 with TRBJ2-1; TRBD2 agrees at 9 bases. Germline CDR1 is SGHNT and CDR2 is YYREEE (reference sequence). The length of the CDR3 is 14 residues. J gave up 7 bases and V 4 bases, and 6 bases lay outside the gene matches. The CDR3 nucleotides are TGTGCCAGCAGCGCGGTAGCGGGAGATAATGAGCAGTTCTTC. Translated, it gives CASSAVAGDNEQFF. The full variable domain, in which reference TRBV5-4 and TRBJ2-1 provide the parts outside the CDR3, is ETGVTQSPTHLIKTRGQQVTLRCSSQSGHNTVSWYQQALGQGPQFIFQYYREEENGRGNFPPRFSGLQFPNYSSELNVNALELDDSALYLCASSAVAGDNEQFFGPGTRLTVL.

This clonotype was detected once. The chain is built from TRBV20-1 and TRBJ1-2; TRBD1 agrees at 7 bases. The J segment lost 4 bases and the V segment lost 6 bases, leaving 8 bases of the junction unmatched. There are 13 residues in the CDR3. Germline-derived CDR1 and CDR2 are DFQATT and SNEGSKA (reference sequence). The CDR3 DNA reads TGCAGTGCCCCGACAGGGAGTGTCTATGGCTACACCTTC. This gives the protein CSAPTGSVYGYTF.

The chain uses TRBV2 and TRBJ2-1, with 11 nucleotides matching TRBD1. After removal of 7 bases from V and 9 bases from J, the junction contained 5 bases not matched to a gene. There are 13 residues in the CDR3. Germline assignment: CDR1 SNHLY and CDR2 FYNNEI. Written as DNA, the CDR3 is TGTGCCAGCACCCGGACAGGGGGCACTGAGCAGTTCTTC. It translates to CASTRTGGTEQFF.

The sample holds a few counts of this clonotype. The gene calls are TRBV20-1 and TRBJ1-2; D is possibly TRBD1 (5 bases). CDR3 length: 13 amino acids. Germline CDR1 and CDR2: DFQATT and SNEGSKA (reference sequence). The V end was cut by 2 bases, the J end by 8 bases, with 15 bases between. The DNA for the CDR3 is TGCAGTGCTAGATTGAGCGGGGGGTGGGGCTACACCTTC. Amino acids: CSARLSGGWGYTF.

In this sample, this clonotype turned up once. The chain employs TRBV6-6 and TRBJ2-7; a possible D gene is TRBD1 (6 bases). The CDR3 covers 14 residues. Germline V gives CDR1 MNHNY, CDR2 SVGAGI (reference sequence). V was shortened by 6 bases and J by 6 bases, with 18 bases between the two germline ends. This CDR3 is CASRYRQAPGEQYF. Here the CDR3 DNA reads TGTGCCAGCAGGTACCGACAGGCTCCGGGCGAGCAGTACTTC.

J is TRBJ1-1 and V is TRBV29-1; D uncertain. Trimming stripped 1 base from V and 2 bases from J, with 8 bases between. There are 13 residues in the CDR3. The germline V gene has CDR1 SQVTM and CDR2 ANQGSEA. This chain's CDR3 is CSVEVPKNTEAFF. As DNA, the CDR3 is TGCAGCGTTGAAGTTCCTAAAAACACTGAAGCTTTCTTT.

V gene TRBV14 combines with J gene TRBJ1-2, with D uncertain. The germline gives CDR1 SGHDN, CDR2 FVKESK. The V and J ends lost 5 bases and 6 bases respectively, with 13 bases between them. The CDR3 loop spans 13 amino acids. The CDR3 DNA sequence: TGTGCCAGCAGCACCGGAAAGGACCATGGCTACACCTTC. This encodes CASSTGKDHGYTF.

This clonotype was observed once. DNA of the CDR3: TGTGCCAGCAGCCCCACCTTGACTGGGGCCAACGTCCTGACTTTC. Translating gives CASSPTLTGANVLTF. V is TRBV7-2 and J is TRBJ2-6; D is unresolved. Germline CDR1 SGHTA, CDR2 FQGNSA. The CDR3 covers 15 residues. Trimming shortened V by 5 bases and J by 2 bases, and 10 bases separated the two germline ends.